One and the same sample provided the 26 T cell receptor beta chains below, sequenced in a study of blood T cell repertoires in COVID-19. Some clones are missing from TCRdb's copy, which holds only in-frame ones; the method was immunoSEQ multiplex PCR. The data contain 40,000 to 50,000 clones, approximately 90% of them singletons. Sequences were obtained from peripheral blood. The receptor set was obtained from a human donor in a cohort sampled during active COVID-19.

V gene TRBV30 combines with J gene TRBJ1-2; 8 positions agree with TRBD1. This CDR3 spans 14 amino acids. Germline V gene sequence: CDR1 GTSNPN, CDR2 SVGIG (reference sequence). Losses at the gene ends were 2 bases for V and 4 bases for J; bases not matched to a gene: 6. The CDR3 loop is CAWSPGTGSYGYTF. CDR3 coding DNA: TGTGCCTGGAGTCCCGGGACAGGATCCTATGGCTACACCTTC.

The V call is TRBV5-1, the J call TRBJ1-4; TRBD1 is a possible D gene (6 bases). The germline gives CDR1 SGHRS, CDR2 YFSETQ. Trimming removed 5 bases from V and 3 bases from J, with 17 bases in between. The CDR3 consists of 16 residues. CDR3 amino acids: CASSRDRYTPNEKLFF. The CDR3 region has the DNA TGCGCCAGCAGTCGTGACAGGTACACTCCTAATGAAAAACTGTTTTTT.

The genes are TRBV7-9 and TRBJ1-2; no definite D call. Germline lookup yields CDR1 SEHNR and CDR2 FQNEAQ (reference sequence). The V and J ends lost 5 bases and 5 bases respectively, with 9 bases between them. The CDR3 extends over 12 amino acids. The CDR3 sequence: CASSPWSYGYTF. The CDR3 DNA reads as TGTGCCAGCAGCCCGTGGAGTTATGGCTACACCTTC.

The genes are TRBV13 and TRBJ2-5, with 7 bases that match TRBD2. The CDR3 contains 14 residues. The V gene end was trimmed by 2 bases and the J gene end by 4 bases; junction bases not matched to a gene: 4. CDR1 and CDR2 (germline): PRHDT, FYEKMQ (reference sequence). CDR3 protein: CASSLKTSVETQYF. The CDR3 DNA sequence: TGTGCCAGCAGCTTAAAAACTAGCGTAGAGACCCAGTACTTC.

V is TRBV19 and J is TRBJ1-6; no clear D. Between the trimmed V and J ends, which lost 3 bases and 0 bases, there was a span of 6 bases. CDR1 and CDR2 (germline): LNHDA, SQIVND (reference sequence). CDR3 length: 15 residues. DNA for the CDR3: TGTGCCAGTAGTATCGGGAGCTCCTATAATTCACCCCTCCACTTT. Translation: CASSIGSSYNSPLHF.

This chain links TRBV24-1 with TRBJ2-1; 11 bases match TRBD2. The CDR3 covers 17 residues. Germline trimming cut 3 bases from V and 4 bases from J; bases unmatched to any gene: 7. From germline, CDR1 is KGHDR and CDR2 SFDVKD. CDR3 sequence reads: CATSDISGRARYNEQFF. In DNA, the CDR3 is TGTGCCACCAGTGATATTAGCGGGAGGGCCCGTTACAATGAGCAGTTCTTC.

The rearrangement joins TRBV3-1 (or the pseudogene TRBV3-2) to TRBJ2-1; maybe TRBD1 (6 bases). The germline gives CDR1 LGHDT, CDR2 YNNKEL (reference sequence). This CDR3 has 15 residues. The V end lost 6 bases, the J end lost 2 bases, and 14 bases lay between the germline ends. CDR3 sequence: CASSFTGTPYNEQFF. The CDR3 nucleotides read TGTGCCAGCAGTTTTACCGGGACACCCTACAATGAGCAGTTCTTC.

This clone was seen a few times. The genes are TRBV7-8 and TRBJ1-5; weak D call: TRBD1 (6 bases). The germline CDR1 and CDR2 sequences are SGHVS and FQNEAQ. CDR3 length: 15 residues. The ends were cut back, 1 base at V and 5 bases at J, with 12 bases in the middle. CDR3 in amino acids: CASSLGAPGDQPQHF. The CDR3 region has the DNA TGTGCCAGCAGCTTAGGTGCGCCAGGGGATCAGCCCCAGCATTTT.

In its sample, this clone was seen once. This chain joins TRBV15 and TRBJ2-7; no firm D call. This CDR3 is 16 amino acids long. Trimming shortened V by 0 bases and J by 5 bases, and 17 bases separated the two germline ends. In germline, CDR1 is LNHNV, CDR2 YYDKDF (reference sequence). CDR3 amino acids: CATSRDVALGTNEQYF. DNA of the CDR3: TGTGCCACCAGCAGAGATGTAGCTTTAGGTACTAACGAGCAGTACTTC.

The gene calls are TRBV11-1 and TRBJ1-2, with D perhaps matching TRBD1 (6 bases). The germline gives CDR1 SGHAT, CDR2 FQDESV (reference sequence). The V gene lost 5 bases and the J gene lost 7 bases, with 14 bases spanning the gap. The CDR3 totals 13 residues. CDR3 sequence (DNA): TGTGCCAGCAGCCTCAGAGAACAGGGTGGCTACACCTTC. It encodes CASSLREQGGYTF.

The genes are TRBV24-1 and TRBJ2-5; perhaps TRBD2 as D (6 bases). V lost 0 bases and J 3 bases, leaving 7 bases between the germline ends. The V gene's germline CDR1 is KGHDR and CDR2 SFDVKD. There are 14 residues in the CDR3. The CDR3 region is CATSDLGGKETQYF. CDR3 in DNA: TGTGCCACCAGTGATTTGGGAGGGAAAGAGACCCAGTACTTC.

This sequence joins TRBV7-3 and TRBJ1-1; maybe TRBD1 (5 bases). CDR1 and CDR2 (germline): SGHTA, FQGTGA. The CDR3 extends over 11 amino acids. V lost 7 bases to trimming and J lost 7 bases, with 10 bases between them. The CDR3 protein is CASTNGGEAFF. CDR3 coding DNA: TGTGCCAGCACCAACGGGGGTGAAGCTTTCTTT.

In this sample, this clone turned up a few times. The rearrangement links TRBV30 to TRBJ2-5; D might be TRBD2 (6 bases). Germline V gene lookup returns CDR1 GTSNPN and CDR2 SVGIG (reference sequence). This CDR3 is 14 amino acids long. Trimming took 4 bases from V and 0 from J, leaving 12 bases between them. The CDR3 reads CAWISGGDQETQYF. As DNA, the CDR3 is TGTGCCTGGATCAGTGGCGGGGACCAAGAGACCCAGTACTTC.

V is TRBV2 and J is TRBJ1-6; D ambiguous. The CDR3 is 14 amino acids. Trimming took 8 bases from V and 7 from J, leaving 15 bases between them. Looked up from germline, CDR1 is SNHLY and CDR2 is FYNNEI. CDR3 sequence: CASQNGRTNSPLHF. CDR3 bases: TGTGCCAGCCAAAATGGCAGAACCAATTCACCCCTCCACTTT.

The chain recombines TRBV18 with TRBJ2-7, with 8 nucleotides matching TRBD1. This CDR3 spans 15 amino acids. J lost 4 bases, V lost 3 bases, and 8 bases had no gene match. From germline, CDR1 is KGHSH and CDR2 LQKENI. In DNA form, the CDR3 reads TGTGCCAGCTCACCTTCCAGGGGGCTGGGGTACGAGCAGTACTTC. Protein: CASSPSRGLGYEQYF.

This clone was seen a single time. DNA for the CDR3: TGTGCCAGCAGTCTCCTTGTAAACACCGGGGAGCTGTTTTTT. This gives the protein CASSLLVNTGELFF. The rearrangement links TRBV2 to TRBJ2-2; no definite D call. In germline, CDR1 is SNHLY, CDR2 FYNNEI. V was shortened by 5 bases and J by 2 bases, with 9 bases between the two germline ends. The CDR3 has 14 residues.

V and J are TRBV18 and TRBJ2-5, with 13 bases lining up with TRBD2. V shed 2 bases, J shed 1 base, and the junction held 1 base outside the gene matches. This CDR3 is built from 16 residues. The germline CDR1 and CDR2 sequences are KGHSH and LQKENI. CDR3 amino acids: CASSPGTSGAQETQYF. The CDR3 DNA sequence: TGTGCCAGCTCACCAGGGACTAGCGGGGCCCAAGAGACCCAGTACTTC.

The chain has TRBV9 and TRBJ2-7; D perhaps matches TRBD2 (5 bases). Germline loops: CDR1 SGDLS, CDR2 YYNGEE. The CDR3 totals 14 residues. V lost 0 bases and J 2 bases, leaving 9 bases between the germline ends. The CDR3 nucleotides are TGTGCCAGCAGCGTAGGAGGGATTCCCTACGAGCAGTACTTC. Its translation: CASSVGGIPYEQYF.

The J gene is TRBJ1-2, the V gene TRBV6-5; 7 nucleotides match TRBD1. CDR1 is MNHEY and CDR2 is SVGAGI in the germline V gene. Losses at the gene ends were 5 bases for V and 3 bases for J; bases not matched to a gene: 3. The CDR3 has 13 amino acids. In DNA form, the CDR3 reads TGTGCCAGCAGTAAGGGACAGTACTATGGCTACACCTTC. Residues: CASSKGQYYGYTF.

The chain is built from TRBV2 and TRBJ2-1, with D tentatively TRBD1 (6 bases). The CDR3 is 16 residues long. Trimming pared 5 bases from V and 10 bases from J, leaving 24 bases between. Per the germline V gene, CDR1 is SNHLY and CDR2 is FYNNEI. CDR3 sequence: CASSPRDIEDTLEQFF. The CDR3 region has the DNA TGTGCCAGCAGTCCGAGGGACATCGAGGATACATTAGAGCAGTTCTTC.

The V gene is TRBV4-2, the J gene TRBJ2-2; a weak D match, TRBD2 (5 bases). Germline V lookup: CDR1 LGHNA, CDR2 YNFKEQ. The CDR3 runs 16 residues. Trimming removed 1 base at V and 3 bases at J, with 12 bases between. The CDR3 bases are TGTGCCAGCAGCCAAGGAGAGCTAGCCGACACCGGGGAGCTGTTTTTT. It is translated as CASSQGELADTGELFF.

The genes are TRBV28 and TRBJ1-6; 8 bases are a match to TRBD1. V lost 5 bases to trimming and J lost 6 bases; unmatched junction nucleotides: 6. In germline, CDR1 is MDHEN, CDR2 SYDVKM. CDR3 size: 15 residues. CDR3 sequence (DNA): TGTGCCAGCAGTCCCGGGACAGGCACTAATTCACCCCTCCACTTT. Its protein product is CASSPGTGTNSPLHF.

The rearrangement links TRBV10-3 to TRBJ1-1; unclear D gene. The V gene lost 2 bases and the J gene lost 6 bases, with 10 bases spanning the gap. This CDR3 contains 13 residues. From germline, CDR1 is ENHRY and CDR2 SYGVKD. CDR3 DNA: TGTGCCATCAGTGAGGTCCGGCAGGCTGAAGCTTTCTTT. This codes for CAISEVRQAEAFF.

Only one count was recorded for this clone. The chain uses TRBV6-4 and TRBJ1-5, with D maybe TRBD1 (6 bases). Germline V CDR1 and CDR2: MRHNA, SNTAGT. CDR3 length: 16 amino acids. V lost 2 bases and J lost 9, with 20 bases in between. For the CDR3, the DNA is TGTGCCAGCAGTGACCTTAACGGGACAAGGTCGAGGCCCCAGCATTTT. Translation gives CASSDLNGTRSRPQHF.

In DNA form, the CDR3 reads TGTGCCAGCAGCGTAGATCGACAGGGCTTCGGTTCACCCCTCCACTTT. Protein sequence: CASSVDRQGFGSPLHF. The rearrangement links TRBV9 to TRBJ1-6; TRBD1 agrees at 7 bases. Trimming took 0 bases from V and 9 from J; bases not matched to a gene: 9. There are 16 residues in the CDR3. Germline V gene lookup returns CDR1 SGDLS and CDR2 YYNGEE.

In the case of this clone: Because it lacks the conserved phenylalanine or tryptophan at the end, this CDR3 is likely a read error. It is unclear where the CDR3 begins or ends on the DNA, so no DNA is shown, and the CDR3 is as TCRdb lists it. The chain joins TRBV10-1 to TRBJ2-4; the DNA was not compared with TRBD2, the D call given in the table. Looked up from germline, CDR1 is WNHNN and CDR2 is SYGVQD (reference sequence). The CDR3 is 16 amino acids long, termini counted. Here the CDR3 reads CANPRDKLAKNREDCI.